These T cell receptor beta chains were read from a single sample in a study of Graves' ophthalmopathy and Graves' hyperthyroidism. In TCRdb, the multiplex PCR reads were re-called with MiXCR into one record per CDR3 protein. The sample shows 400,000 to 450,000 distinct CDR3 sequences, 20% to 25% of them seen only once. The sample consisted of peripheral blood. These receptors came from a woman between 18 and 29 years old with stable Graves' hyperthyroidism. The CDR3 runs from the conserved cysteine through the conserved F or W. Fields, in order: J gene, D gene, clone size, V gene, CDR3 DNA, CDR3 protein. D genes are given only for firm matches. Expanded clones get a size class; other rows say once, few or many, or leave the size out.

TRBJ2-7 NA few TRBV30 TGTGCCTGGATATCGCCGCACGCGGCCTACGAGCAGTACTTC CAWISPHAAYEQYF
TRBJ1-5 NA many TRBV30 TGTGCCTGGAGTACCCAGGGAGAAGGCGGCAATCAGCCCCAGCATTTT CAWSTQGEGGNQPQHF
TRBJ2-7 NA many TRBV27 TGTGCCAGCAGTCTTGGGACAACGGTTTCCTACGAGCAGTACTTC CASSLGTTVSYEQYF
TRBJ1-1 NA many TRBV19 TGTGCCAGTAGTATAGGAGTTCTCGAAGCTTTCTTT CASSIGVLEAFF
TRBJ2-7 TRBD2 many TRBV6-4 TGTGCCAGCAGTGACTCCCGGGACAGCGAGCCGGGACTAGCGCCCAATAAGCAGTACTTC CASSDSRDSEPGLAPNKQYF
TRBJ1-6 TRBD1 many TRBV6-2/TRBV6-3 TGTGCCAGCAGTTACTCTATTTTACGGACAGGCGTCAGGTCCTATAATTCACCCCTCCACTTT CASSYSILRTGVRSYNSPLHF
TRBJ2-7 NA many TRBV29-1 TGCAGCGTTGAAGATGGTGACAAACGCTACGAGCAGTACTTC CSVEDGDKRYEQYF
TRBJ1-1 NA NA TRBV10-3 TGTGCCACCGTAGAGGGTACTGAAGCTTTCTTT CATVEGTEAFF
TRBJ1-6 NA many TRBV28 TGTGCCAGCAGTTCAGGGGATTCACCCCTCCACTTT CASSSGDSPLHF
TRBJ2-5 NA many TRBV7-6 TGTGCCAGCAGCTTATCCCTAGCCGGGACCCAGTACTTC CASSLSLAGTQYF
TRBJ2-4 NA many TRBV5-1 TGCGCCAGCAGCTTGGGAGGAAGTGACATTCAGTACTTC CASSLGGSDIQYF
TRBJ2-5 NA few TRBV30 TGTGCCTGGAGTGTAACGGGTAAAGAGACCCAGTACTTC CAWSVTGKETQYF
TRBJ1-5 NA NA TRBV6-1 TGTGCCAGCAGTGAATATGAGGGGCCCTATAGCAATCAGCCCCAGCATTTT CASSEYEGPYSNQPQHF
TRBJ1-1 NA many TRBV29-1 TGCAGCGTTGATACACAGATGAACACTGAAGCTTTCTTT CSVDTQMNTEAFF
TRBJ2-4 TRBD2 many TRBV28 TGTGCCAGCACCGACTTGTGGGGGGGAGGAAACATTCAGTACTTC CASTDLWGGGNIQYF
TRBJ1-1 TRBD1 many TRBV6-5 TGTGCCAGCAGCAACAACGGACAGGGGGGTCGTCAAGCTTTCTTT CASSNNGQGGRQAFF
TRBJ1-6 TRBD1 many TRBV7-2 TGCGCCAGCAGCTTGGAAGGGGGCAGGAATTCACCCCTCCACTTT CASSLEGGRNSPLHF
TRBJ1-1 TRBD1 many TRBV11-1 TGTGCCAGCAGCCCGGACAGGGGACGAACCTCGAACACTGAAGCTTTCTTT CASSPDRGRTSNTEAFF
TRBJ2-2 TRBD2 NA TRBV4-1 TGCGCCAGCAGCCTAATGGAAAGACTAGCGGGAGGGCGGAACACCGGGGAGCTGTTTTTT CASSLMERLAGGRNTGELFF
TRBJ2-2 NA many TRBV29-1 TGCAGCGTTGGGGGACCAGGGACCACCGGGGAGCTGTTTTTT CSVGGPGTTGELFF
TRBJ2-7 NA many TRBV28 TGTGCCAGCAGTTTGAGAAGTCCCTACGAGCAGTACTTC CASSLRSPYEQYF
TRBJ2-7 TRBD2 NA TRBV11-1 TGTGCCAGCAGCTTAGCCCGACTAGCGGGAGGGCCCAGGTCCTACGAGCAGTACTTC CASSLARLAGGPRSYEQYF
TRBJ2-2 NA many TRBV5-1 TGCGCCAGCAGCTTGGGGTTGGACACCGGGGAGCTGTTTTTT CASSLGLDTGELFF
TRBJ2-7 NA NA TRBV6-5 TGTGCCAGCAGTTACGGCAACCCATTCTCCTACGAGCAGTACTTC CASSYGNPFSYEQYF
TRBJ1-1 NA many TRBV30 TGTGCCTGGAGTTACAGACGTGACACTGAAGCTTTCTTT CAWSYRRDTEAFF
TRBJ1-1 NA many TRBV20-1 TGCAGTGCTAGAGATATCTTGGGACGGAAGACAACCACGAACACTGAAGCTTTCTTT CSARDILGRKTTTNTEAFF
TRBJ1-1 NA NA TRBV12-3/TRBV12-4 TGTGCCAGCAGCCTAGGGGCCCGGGAGACTGAAGCTTTCTTT CASSLGARETEAFF
TRBJ1-1 NA many TRBV27 TGTGCCAGCAGGCCCCGGGGGGGCACTGAAGCTTTCTTT CASRPRGGTEAFF
TRBJ1-1 TRBD1 many TRBV29-1 TGCAGCGTTGCACAGGGGAGAACTGAAGCTTTCTTT CSVAQGRTEAFF
TRBJ1-5 TRBD1 many TRBV27 TGTGCCAGCAGAACAGGGGGTAGGGGCAATCAGCCCCAGCATTTT CASRTGGRGNQPQHF
TRBJ2-4 TRBD1 many TRBV2 TGTGCCAGCAGTGAACCCAGGACAGGTATAGCCAAAAACATTCAGTACTTC CASSEPRTGIAKNIQYF
TRBJ1-5 NA NA TRBV12-5 TGTGCTAGTGGTTCACATAGGGCCCAGCATTTT CASGSHRAQHF
TRBJ2-7 TRBD2 many TRBV28 TGTGCCAGCACCTTGGGACTAGCGGGAGGAGGAGAAAGCTACGAGCAGTACTTC CASTLGLAGGGESYEQYF
TRBJ1-1 NA many TRBV12-3/TRBV12-4 TGTGCCAGCAGTTTGGACACAGGGAGCGGGACTGAAGCTTTCTTT CASSLDTGSGTEAFF
TRBJ1-1 NA NA TRBV2 TGTGCCAGCGTACAGAGGGCTGAAGCTTTCTTT CASVQRAEAFF
TRBJ2-3 NA many TRBV12-3/TRBV12-4 TGTGCCAGCAGTTTCCCCTCGACAGGTACGCAGTATTTT CASSFPSTGTQYF
TRBJ2-7 NA once TRBV12-3/TRBV12-4 TGTGCCAGCAGTTTCGTCCAGGGTACCAGCAACGAGCAGTACTTC CASSFVQGTSNEQYF
TRBJ1-2 NA NA TRBV29-1 TGCAGCGTAGACGTCCTTAACTATGGCTACACCTTC CSVDVLNYGYTF
TRBJ1-2 NA NA TRBV12-3/TRBV12-4 TGTGCCAGCAGTTTAGGGGGCGGGCCCTATGGCTACACCTTC CASSLGGGPYGYTF
TRBJ1-2 NA many TRBV2 TGTGCCACCAAGTCCGCATTCCTAAACTATGGCTACACCTTC CATKSAFLNYGYTF
TRBJ1-1 NA NA TRBV12-3/TRBV12-4 TGTGCCAGCAGTTTAGTGGTGGCTGAAGCTTTCTTT CASSLVVAEAFF
TRBJ2-7 TRBD1 few TRBV7-6 TGTGCCGTCAGCCACGGACAGGGACCCTACGAGCAGTACTTC CAVSHGQGPYEQYF
TRBJ2-5 TRBD2 NA TRBV11-1 TGTGCCAGCAGCTTAGTCCTTTGGACTAGCGGGAGGGTAGATGGAGAGACCCAGTACTTC CASSLVLWTSGRVDGETQYF
TRBJ1-1 NA many TRBV9 TGTGCCAGCAGCGTCGATCCGGGCGGCGCAGGGGAAGCTTTCTTT CASSVDPGGAGEAFF
TRBJ1-3 TRBD1 once TRBV6-1 TGTGCCAGCAGTCGACGACAGGGTTCATCTGGAAACACCATATATTTT CASSRRQGSSGNTIYF
TRBJ2-7 NA NA TRBV3-1 TGTGCCAGCAGCCAGACCTTCTACGAGCAGTACTTC CASSQTFYEQYF
TRBJ2-7 TRBD2 many TRBV3-1 TGTGCCAGCAGCGCCGCCGTAGCGGGAGTCTACGAGCAGTACTTC CASSAAVAGVYEQYF
TRBJ1-1 NA NA TRBV7-2 TGTGCCAGCAGCCCACGTGCGAGGGACACTGAAGCTTTCTTT CASSPRARDTEAFF
TRBJ1-2 NA many TRBV7-9 TGTGCCAGCAGCTCCCGACAGCCTGGCTACACCTTC CASSSRQPGYTF